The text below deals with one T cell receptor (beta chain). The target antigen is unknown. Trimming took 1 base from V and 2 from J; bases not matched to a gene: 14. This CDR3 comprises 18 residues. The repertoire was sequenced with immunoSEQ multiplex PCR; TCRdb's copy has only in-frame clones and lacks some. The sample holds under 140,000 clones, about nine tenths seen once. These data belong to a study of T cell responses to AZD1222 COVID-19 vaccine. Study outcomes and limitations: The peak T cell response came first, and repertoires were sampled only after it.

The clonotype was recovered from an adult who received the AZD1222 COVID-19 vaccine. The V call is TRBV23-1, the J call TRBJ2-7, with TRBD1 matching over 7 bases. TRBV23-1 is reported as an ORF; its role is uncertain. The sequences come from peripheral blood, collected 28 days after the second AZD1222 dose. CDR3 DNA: TGCGCCAGCAGTCAATATTCCGGGGACAGCCAGAAAGCCTACGAGCAGTACTTC. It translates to CASSQYSGDSQKAYEQYF.